This T cell receptor beta chain derives from a study of graft-versus-host responses after intestinal transplantation. Libraries were prepared by immunoSEQ multiplex PCR; TCRdb keeps only in-frame clonotypes and omits some of them. The sample carries 130,000 to 150,000 clones, about nine tenths recorded once. This clone came up a few times. Its specificity is not known. Other nucleotide sequences from this sample produce the same CDR3. Germline assignment: CDR1 MNHEY and CDR2 SMNVEV (reference sequence). V lost 6 bases and J lost 3, with 14 bases in between. The CDR3 runs 14 residues. This sequence joins TRBV27 and TRBJ2-5; tentative D call: TRBD2 (6 bases). The sequence was collected from a human donor who received an intestinal transplant. The material sequenced was unstimulated CD4+ T cells sorted from spleen or lymph node cells, taken before intestinal transplant. The CDR3 region has the DNA TGTGCCAGCAGCTACCGGAGGGGAGAAGAGACCCAGTACTTC. Its protein product is CASSYRRGEETQYF.